This T cell receptor beta chain was obtained from a study of blood T cell repertoires in COVID-19. Across the whole study: COVID-19 samples collected from the United States, Italy and Spain covered acute and convalescent phases. The cDNA or gDNA used as material had been derived from T cells, B-cell-depleted T cells, or PBMCs.

Original handling: Reference gene primer amplification yielded estimated nucleated cell counts. Some clones are missing from TCRdb's copy, which holds only in-frame ones; the method was immunoSEQ multiplex PCR. That table is the source of V, J and clone size, and D and trimming were worked out from the DNA. The sample includes about 170,000 clones, approximately 84% of them seen just once. The germline V gene encodes CDR1 SGHAT and CDR2 FQNNGV. Trimming cost V 5 bases and J 11 bases, with 15 bases left between them. This CDR3 has 13 amino acids. The sequence was collected from a man between 65 and 85 years old with active or convalescent COVID-19. The chain uses TRBV11-2 and TRBJ1-4; possible D gene TRBD1, 6 bases. Sequences were obtained from peripheral blood. The CDR3 loop reads CASSPRTEGKLFF. The CDR3 DNA is TGTGCCAGCAGCCCGCGGACAGAGGGGAAACTGTTTTTT.